This T cell receptor (beta chain) was sequenced during a study of blood T cell repertoires in COVID-19. In the study overall: Collection of acute and convalescent COVID-19 samples took place in the United States, Italy and Spain.

How the authors handled the data: Reference gene primer amplification gave estimated nucleated cell counts. Clones were read by immunoSEQ multiplex PCR, and TCRdb kept only the in-frame ones, dropping some. V, J and clone size are taken as reported in that table, and D and trimming were inferred from the DNA itself. The table records roughly 190,000 clones, 75% to 90% of them present only once. CDR1 is SEHNR, CDR2 FQNEAQ, per germline (reference sequence). Trimming at V came to 5 bases and at J to 2 bases, leaving 3 bases not matched to a gene. This CDR3 comprises 14 residues. The TCR originated in a woman aged 55 to 70 with acute or convalescent COVID-19. The rearrangement links TRBV7-9 to TRBJ2-1; 7 bases fit TRBD1. The specimen was peripheral blood. This CDR3 reads CASSTGQAYNEQFF. In DNA form, the CDR3 reads TGTGCCAGCAGCACCGGACAGGCCTACAATGAGCAGTTCTTC.